This T cell receptor beta chain came from a study of cytomegalovirus exposure and HLA in healthy donors. Clones were sequenced by immunoSEQ multiplex PCR, and TCRdb holds only the in-frame ones, with some missing. The top ten hold about 1.2% of the sample, which has 150,000 to 200,000 clones, about 81% seen once. Findings and limits, study-wide: Among TCR beta chains, those listed as cytomegalovirus-associated numbered about 160. A later analysis found first-cohort TCR clusters tended to co-occur in the 90 to 150 validation repertoires.

In its sample, this clone was seen a few times. Its antigen is unidentified. The sequencing input was PBMCs. This clonotype originated in a woman aged 25 to 39 in good health and CMV-seronegative.

This CDR3 reads CASGPRGLAETQYF. CDR3 nucleotide sequence: TGTGCCAGCGGTCCCCGGGGTCTCGCGGAGACCCAGTACTTC. The chain uses TRBV2 and TRBJ2-5; tentative D call: TRBD2 (5 bases). The CDR3 contains 14 residues. The V gene lost 8 bases and the J gene lost 5 bases, with 18 bases spanning the gap. The germline gives CDR1 SNHLY, CDR2 FYNNEI. Based on the CDR3 plus reference TRBV2 and TRBJ2-5, the full variable domain is EPEVTQTPSHQVTQMGQEVILRCVPISNHLYFYWYRQILGQKVEFLVSFYNNEISEKSEIFDDQFSVERPDGSNFTLKIRSTKLEDSAMYFCASGPRGLAETQYFGPGTRLLVL.